This TCR beta chain originates from a study of blood T cell repertoires in COVID-19. Across the study: Samples of COVID-19 (acute and convalescent) were obtained from the United States, Italy and Spain. T cells, B-cell-depleted T cells, or PBMCs supplied cDNA or gDNA.

This CDR3 has 15 residues. V was trimmed by 0 bases and J by 4 bases, leaving 12 bases between them. Germline V gene data show CDR1 as LGHNA and CDR2 as YNFKEQ. As originally analysed: Reference gene primer amplification in the assay estimated nucleated cell counts. Repertoires were generated with immunoSEQ multiplex PCR, while TCRdb's copy carries only in-frame clones and drops some. D and trimming come from the DNA, and the V and J calls and clone size come from that table. The repertoire consists of just over 95,000 clones, with about 87% occurring once and the leading ten covering 15% to 19%. The origin of this receptor is a human donor in a cohort sampled during active COVID-19. The sample taken for sequencing was peripheral blood. The V call is TRBV4-2, the J call TRBJ1-2; tentative D call: TRBD1 (5 bases). CDR3 DNA sequence: TGTGCCAGCAGCCAAGACTGGGGCTCCTTCTATGGCTACACCTTC. Protein sequence: CASSQDWGSFYGYTF.